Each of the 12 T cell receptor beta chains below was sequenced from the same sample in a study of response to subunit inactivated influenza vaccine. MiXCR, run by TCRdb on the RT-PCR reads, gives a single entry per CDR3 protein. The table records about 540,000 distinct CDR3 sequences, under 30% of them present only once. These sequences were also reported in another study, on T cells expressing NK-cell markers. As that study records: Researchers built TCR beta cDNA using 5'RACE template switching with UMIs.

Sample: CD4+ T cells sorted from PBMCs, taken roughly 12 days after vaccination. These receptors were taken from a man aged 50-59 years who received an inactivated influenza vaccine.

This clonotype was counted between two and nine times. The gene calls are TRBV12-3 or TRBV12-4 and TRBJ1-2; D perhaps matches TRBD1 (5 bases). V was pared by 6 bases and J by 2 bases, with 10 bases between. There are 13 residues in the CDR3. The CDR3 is CASSSTVNYGYTF. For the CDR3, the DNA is TGTGCCAGCAGCTCGACAGTGAACTATGGCTACACCTTC.

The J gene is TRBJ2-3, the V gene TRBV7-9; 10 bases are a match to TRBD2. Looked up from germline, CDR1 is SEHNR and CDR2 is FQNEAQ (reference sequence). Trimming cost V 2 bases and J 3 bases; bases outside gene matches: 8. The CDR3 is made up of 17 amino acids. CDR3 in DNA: TGTGCCAGCAGCTTAAGGGCGCTAGCGGGGGCTACAGATACGCAGTATTTT. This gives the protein CASSLRALAGATDTQYF.

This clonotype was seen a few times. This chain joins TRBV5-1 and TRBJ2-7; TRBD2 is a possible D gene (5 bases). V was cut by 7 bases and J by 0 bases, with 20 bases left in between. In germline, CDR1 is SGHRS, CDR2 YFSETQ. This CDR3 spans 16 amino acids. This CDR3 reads CASSSERYLSSYEQYF. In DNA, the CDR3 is TGCGCCAGCTCCAGTGAGCGGTACCTTAGCTCCTACGAGCAGTACTTC.

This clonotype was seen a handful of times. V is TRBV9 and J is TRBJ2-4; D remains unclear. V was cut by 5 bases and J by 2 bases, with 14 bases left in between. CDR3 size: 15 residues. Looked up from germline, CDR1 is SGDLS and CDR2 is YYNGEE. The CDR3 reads CASSVGVTTKNIQYF. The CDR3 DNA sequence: TGTGCCAGCAGTGTTGGGGTCACGACCAAAAACATTCAGTACTTC.

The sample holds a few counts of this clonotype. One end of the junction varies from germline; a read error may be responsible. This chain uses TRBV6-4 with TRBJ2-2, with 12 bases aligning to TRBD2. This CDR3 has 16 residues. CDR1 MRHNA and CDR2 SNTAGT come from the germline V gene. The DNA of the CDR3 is TGTGCCAGCAGAGCGGGACTAGCGGGCCCTACCGAGGAGCTGTTTTTT. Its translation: CASRAGLAGPTEELFF.

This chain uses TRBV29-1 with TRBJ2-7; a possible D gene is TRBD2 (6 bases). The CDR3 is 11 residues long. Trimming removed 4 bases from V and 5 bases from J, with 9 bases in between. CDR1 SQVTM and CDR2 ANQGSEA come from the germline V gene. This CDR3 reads CSVGGGNEQYF. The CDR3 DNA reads TGCAGCGTTGGCGGAGGGAACGAGCAGTACTTC.

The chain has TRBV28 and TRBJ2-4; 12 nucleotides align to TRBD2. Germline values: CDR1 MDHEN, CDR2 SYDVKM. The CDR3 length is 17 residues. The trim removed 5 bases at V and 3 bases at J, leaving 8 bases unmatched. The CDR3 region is CASSPRASGRGKNIQYF. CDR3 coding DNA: TGTGCCAGCAGTCCCCGGGCTAGCGGGAGGGGCAAAAACATTCAGTACTTC.

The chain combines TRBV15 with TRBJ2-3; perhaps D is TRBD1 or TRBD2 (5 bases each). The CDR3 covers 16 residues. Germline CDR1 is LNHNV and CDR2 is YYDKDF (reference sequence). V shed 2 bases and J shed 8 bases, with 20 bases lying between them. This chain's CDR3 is CATSRFPVRTGTTQYF. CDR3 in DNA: TGTGCCACCAGCAGATTTCCAGTTCGGACGGGGACTACGCAGTATTTT.

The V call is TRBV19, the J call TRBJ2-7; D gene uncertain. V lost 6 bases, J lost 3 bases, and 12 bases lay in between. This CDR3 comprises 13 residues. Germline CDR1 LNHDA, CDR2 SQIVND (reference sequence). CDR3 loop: CASRQTPGYEQYF. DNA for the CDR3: TGTGCCAGTAGACAGACCCCCGGCTACGAGCAGTACTTC.

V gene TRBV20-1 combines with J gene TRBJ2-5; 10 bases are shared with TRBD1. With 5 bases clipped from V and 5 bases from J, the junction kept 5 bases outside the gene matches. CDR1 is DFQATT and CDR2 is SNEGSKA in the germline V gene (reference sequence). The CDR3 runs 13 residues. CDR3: CSAPRDRGETQYF. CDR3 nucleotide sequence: TGCAGTGCTCCCAGGGACAGGGGCGAGACCCAGTACTTC.

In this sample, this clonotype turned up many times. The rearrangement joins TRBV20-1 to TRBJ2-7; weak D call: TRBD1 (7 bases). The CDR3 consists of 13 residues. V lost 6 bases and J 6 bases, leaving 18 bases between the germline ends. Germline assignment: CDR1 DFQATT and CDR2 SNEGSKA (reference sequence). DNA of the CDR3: TGCAGTGCCTTCAGGGGGGCAATTGTCGAGCAGTACTTC. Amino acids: CSAFRGAIVEQYF.

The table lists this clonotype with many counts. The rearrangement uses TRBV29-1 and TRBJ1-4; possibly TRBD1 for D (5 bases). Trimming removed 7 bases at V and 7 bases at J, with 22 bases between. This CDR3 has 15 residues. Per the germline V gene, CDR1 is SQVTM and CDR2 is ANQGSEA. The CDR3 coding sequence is TGCAGCGCAATTCGGGGGGGGGGAGTGCGTGAAAAACTGTTTTTT. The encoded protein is CSAIRGGGVREKLFF.